The 16 T cell receptor beta chains given below trace back to one sample, sequenced in a study of cytomegalovirus exposure and HLA in healthy donors. The table came from immunoSEQ multiplex PCR; TCRdb's copy has only in-frame clones and leaves some out. The repertoire has 150,000 to 200,000 clones, approximately 88% of them found once; the top ten carry about 7%. The sequencing input was PBMCs. These receptors were obtained from a man younger than 30 in good health and CMV-seropositive.

The J gene is TRBJ1-5, the V gene TRBV19, with D hard to call. The CDR3 loop spans 14 amino acids. Germline loops: CDR1 LNHDA, CDR2 SQIVND (reference sequence). Trimming removed 3 bases at V and 7 bases at J, with 13 bases between. The chain's CDR3 is CASSINEEVQPQHF. The CDR3 DNA follows: TGTGCCAGTAGTATCAACGAGGAGGTCCAGCCCCAGCATTTT.

This clone came up a few times. V gene TRBV4-1 combines with J gene TRBJ1-1, with D possibly being TRBD1 (6 bases). V shed 1 base and J shed 2 bases, with 11 bases lying between them. There are 15 residues in the CDR3. CDR1 MGHRA and CDR2 YSYEKL come from the germline V gene. CDR3 sequence reads: CASSQGTVGNTEAFF. CDR3 in DNA: TGCGCCAGCAGCCAAGGGACAGTTGGAAACACTGAAGCTTTCTTT.

This clone was counted at least ten times. The J gene is TRBJ2-7, the V gene TRBV10-1, with a tentative D call TRBD1 (5 bases). Trimming left V 0 bases short and J 0 bases short, with 6 bases between. The CDR3 has 14 amino acids. Per the germline V gene, CDR1 is WNHNN and CDR2 is SYGVQD (reference sequence). The DNA of the CDR3 is TGCGCCAGCAGTGAGTCGACAGCCTCCTACGAGCAGTACTTC. Protein sequence: CASSESTASYEQYF.

As regards this clone: Within the sample, other DNA sequences also encode this same CDR3. The genes are TRBV5-1 and TRBJ2-5; a possible D gene is TRBD1 (5 bases). Per the germline V gene, CDR1 is SGHRS and CDR2 is YFSETQ. V shed 0 bases and J shed 2 bases, with 5 bases lying between them. The CDR3 covers 13 residues. CDR3 nucleotide sequence: TGCGCCAGCAGCTTGGACAGGCAAGAGACCCAGTACTTC. It encodes CASSLDRQETQYF.

The chain combines TRBV4-1 with TRBJ1-5, with TRBD1 as a possible D gene (5 bases). In germline, CDR1 is MGHRA, CDR2 YSYEKL. The CDR3 has 13 residues. With 3 bases removed from V and 7 bases from J, the gap between germline ends came to 10 bases. DNA of the CDR3: TGCGCCAGCAGCCAGACAGCTGGACAGCCCCAGCATTTT. Translation: CASSQTAGQPQHF.

The chain couples TRBV27 to TRBJ2-5; D perhaps matches TRBD1 (5 bases). The CDR3 runs to 14 residues. Trimming took off 3 bases at V and 5 bases at J, with 13 bases between the two ends. Germline-derived CDR1 and CDR2 are MNHEY and SMNVEV (reference sequence). The CDR3 here is CASSFRRQGETQYF. CDR3 bases: TGTGCCAGCAGTTTTCGGCGGCAGGGCGAGACCCAGTACTTC.

Written as DNA, the CDR3 is TGTGCCAGCAGCTTAGCAGAGAACTCCTACGAGCAGTACTTC. Amino acids: CASSLAENSYEQYF. The rearrangement joins TRBV7-2 to TRBJ2-7; D is ambiguous. The CDR3 sequence is 14 residues long. Germline loops: CDR1 SGHTA, CDR2 FQGNSA. V was clipped by 0 bases and J by 0 bases, with 6 bases between them.

This chain connects TRBV25-1 to TRBJ2-7; TRBD1 is a possible D gene (6 bases). V shed 8 bases and J shed 5 bases, with 10 bases lying between them. Germline lookup yields CDR1 MGHDK and CDR2 SYGVNS. The CDR3 is 11 residues long. The CDR3 nucleotides are TGTGCCAGCCTACACAGGGACGAGCAGTACTTC. This encodes CASLHRDEQYF.

The gene calls are TRBV18 and TRBJ1-2, with TRBD1 matching 7 bases. J gave up 4 bases and V 3 bases, and 5 bases lay outside the gene matches. The CDR3 has 14 residues. Per the germline V gene, CDR1 is KGHSH and CDR2 is LQKENI. CDR3 protein: CASSPDRESYGYTF. As DNA, the CDR3 is TGTGCCAGCTCACCCGACAGGGAGAGCTATGGCTACACCTTC. Combining the CDR3 with reference TRBV18 and TRBJ1-2 gives the whole variable domain NAGVMQNPRHLVRRRGQEARLRCSPMKGHSHVYWYRQLPEEGLKFMVYLQKENIIDESGMPKERFSAEFPKEGPSILRIQQVVRGDSAAYFCASSPDRESYGYTFGSGTRLTVV.

The rearrangement joins TRBV25-1 to TRBJ2-5, with 7 positions matching TRBD2. The CDR3 extends over 15 amino acids. Germline values: CDR1 MGHDK, CDR2 SYGVNS. The V segment lost 4 bases and the J segment 1 base; nucleotides outside the gene matches: 6. CDR3 nucleotide sequence: TGTGCCAGCAGTGGGGTAGCGGGTTTCCAAGAGACCCAGTACTTC. This translates into CASSGVAGFQETQYF.

The V gene is TRBV7-8, the J gene TRBJ2-1; 10 nucleotides align to TRBD1. V lost 0 bases, J lost 8 bases, and 7 bases stayed unmatched. Germline V gene lookup returns CDR1 SGHVS and CDR2 FQNEAQ. CDR3 length: 16 amino acids. In DNA form, the CDR3 reads TGTGCCAGCAGCTTAGCGAGGGACAGGGGTTTGGATGAGCAGTTCTTC. This encodes CASSLARDRGLDEQFF.

The chain carries TRBV5-4 and TRBJ1-1; TRBD1 might be the D (6 bases). V lost 3 bases, J lost 5 bases, and 17 bases lay in between. This CDR3 comprises 15 residues. Germline assignment: CDR1 SGHNT and CDR2 YYREEE (reference sequence). Here the CDR3 reads CASSSTEGGSTEAFF. DNA of the CDR3: TGTGCCAGCAGCTCAACCGAGGGGGGGTCGACTGAAGCTTTCTTT.

The chain combines TRBV9 with TRBJ2-3; unclear D gene. This CDR3 contains 13 residues. Between the trimmed V and J ends, which lost 4 bases and 3 bases, there was a span of 9 bases. Germline CDR1 reads SGDLS; CDR2 reads YYNGEE. DNA of the CDR3: TGTGCCAGCAGCCCCCGCCGGACAGATACGCAGTATTTT. Translated: CASSPRRTDTQYF. Drawing the rest from reference TRBV9 and TRBJ2-3, the complete variable domain is DSGVTQTPKHLITATGQRVTLRCSPRSGDLSVYWYQQSLDQGLQFLIQYYNGEERAKGNILERFSAQQFPDLHSELNLSSLELGDSALYFCASSPRRTDTQYFGPGTRLTVL.

The chain employs TRBV5-1 and TRBJ1-1; the D is unclear. V was trimmed by 4 bases and J by 1 base, leaving 11 bases between them. Per the germline V gene, CDR1 is SGHRS and CDR2 is YFSETQ. The length of the CDR3 is 14 residues. The CDR3 DNA reads TGCGCCAGCAGCACGGGAGTAACGAACACTGAAGCTTTCTTT. It yields the protein CASSTGVTNTEAFF.

The V and J genes are TRBV14 and TRBJ2-1; D remains ambiguous. CDR1 is SGHDN, CDR2 FVKESK, per germline. The CDR3 is made up of 13 amino acids. V was cut by 2 bases and J by 6 bases, with 8 bases left in between. The CDR3 spells CASSQKLGNEQFF. The CDR3 DNA reads TGTGCCAGCAGCCAAAAGCTCGGCAATGAGCAGTTCTTC.

CDR3 DNA sequence: TGTGCCAGTAGTACCCGGGTCTGGTCTAGCGGAGAGGGATACGAGCAGTACTTC. Translation: CASSTRVWSSGEGYEQYF. The chain has TRBV19 and TRBJ2-7; TRBD2 agrees at 7 bases. The J segment lost 4 bases and the V segment lost 4 bases, leaving 19 bases of the junction unmatched. Germline V gene sequence: CDR1 LNHDA, CDR2 SQIVND (reference sequence). This CDR3 has 18 amino acids. The whole variable domain, remainder taken from reference TRBV19 and TRBJ2-7, is DGGITQSPKYLFRKEGQNVTLSCEQNLNHDAMYWYRQDPGQGLRLIYYSQIVNDFQKGDIAEGYSVSREKKESFPLTVTSAQKNPTAFYLCASSTRVWSSGEGYEQYFGPGTRLTVT.